This passage covers 23 T cell receptor beta chains from one sample sequenced in a study of T-cell reconstitution after alpha-beta-depleted transplantation in children. Unique molecular identifiers were built into the TCRbeta library. Using its own MiXCR run on the PCR reads, TCRdb lists one record per CDR3 protein. The sample contains 350,000 to 500,000 distinct CDR3 sequences, 43% of which appear only once. Sequencing was performed on PBMCs, taken before TCRalphabeta/CD19-depleted stem cell transplant. These receptors were obtained from a girl aged 2-10 years with aplastic anemia, due to receive a stem cell transplant.

The J gene is TRBJ2-1, the V gene TRBV4-1; D ambiguous. Trimming took 1 base from V and 8 from J, leaving 12 bases between them. The CDR3 is made up of 14 amino acids. Germline CDR1 and CDR2: MGHRA and YSYEKL. CDR3 protein: CASSQVTQYYEQFF. In nucleotides, the CDR3 is TGCGCCAGCAGCCAAGTGACCCAGTACTATGAGCAGTTCTTC.

This clonotype has more than one count but fewer than ten. V gene TRBV6-4 combines with J gene TRBJ2-3; 9 bases agree with TRBD1. CDR3 size: 15 residues. CDR1 is MRHNA and CDR2 is SNTAGT in the germline V gene. V was pared by 6 bases and J by 4 bases, with 8 bases of the junction left unmatched. As DNA, the CDR3 is TGTGCCAGCAGCGACGACAGGGGGTCCGCAGATACGCAGTATTTT. Translation gives CASSDDRGSADTQYF.

This clonotype was seen repeatedly, ten times or more. The chain links TRBV11-2 to TRBJ1-1; 9 positions agree with TRBD1. With 3 bases clipped from V and 0 bases from J, the junction kept 8 bases outside the gene matches. CDR1 is SGHAT, CDR2 FQNNGV, per germline. The CDR3 consists of 17 residues. Written as DNA, the CDR3 is TGTGCCAGCAGCTTCTTCTCACAGGGGGCGATGAACACTGAAGCTTTCTTT. Translated: CASSFFSQGAMNTEAFF.

The rearrangement joins TRBV29-1 to TRBJ2-3; no firm D call. In germline, CDR1 is SQVTM, CDR2 ANQGSEA. The CDR3 is made up of 13 amino acids. V lost 4 bases and J 2 bases, leaving 10 bases between the germline ends. CDR3 sequence (DNA): TGCAGCGTTGGTGGAGCCTACACAGATACGCAGTATTTT. This gives the protein CSVGGAYTDTQYF.

This clonotype was observed many times. The rearrangement links TRBV6-5 to TRBJ2-4; D assignment may be TRBD1 or TRBD2 (5 bases each). The CDR3 loop spans 17 amino acids. Trimming cost V 0 bases and J 0 bases, with 12 bases left between them. Germline CDR1 is MNHEY and CDR2 is SVGAGI. DNA of the CDR3: TGTGCCAGCAGTTACTCTGGGACGGCTCTAGCCAAAAACATTCAGTACTTC. This codes for CASSYSGTALAKNIQYF.

This clonotype appeared a few times. The chain combines TRBV7-6 with TRBJ2-2; tentative D call: TRBD1 (5 bases). The germline CDR1 and CDR2 sequences are SGHVS and FNYEAQ. The V gene lost 4 bases and the J gene lost 5 bases, with 8 bases spanning the gap. CDR3 length equals 13 residues. The CDR3 is CASSSQETGELFF. The CDR3 nucleotides are TGTGCCAGCAGCTCACAGGAGACCGGGGAGCTGTTTTTT.

The chain couples TRBV20-1 to TRBJ2-3, with 10 bases matching TRBD2. The germline V gene encodes CDR1 DFQATT and CDR2 SNEGSKA (reference sequence). V lost 3 bases and J lost 3; bases outside the gene matches: 12. This CDR3 is built from 17 residues. CDR3 amino acids: CSASRLAGELETDTQYF. As DNA, the CDR3 is TGCAGTGCTAGTCGGCTAGCGGGAGAGTTAGAAACAGATACGCAGTATTTT.

The chain employs TRBV5-1 and TRBJ1-4; D call uncertain. V was cut by 0 bases and J by 4 bases, with 4 bases left in between. Germline CDR1 reads SGHRS; CDR2 reads YFSETQ. The CDR3 length is 13 residues. CDR3 nucleotide sequence: TGCGCCAGCAGCTTGGAAGATAATGAAAAACTGTTTTTT. Residues: CASSLEDNEKLFF.

Ten or more counts support this clonotype. The chain joins TRBV7-8 to TRBJ2-3; no firm D call. Trimming pared 1 base from V and 6 bases from J, leaving 11 bases between. CDR3 length equals 14 residues. Germline V lookup: CDR1 SGHVS, CDR2 FQNEAQ. The DNA of the CDR3 is TGTGCCAGCAGCTTAGAGTACGACGGGGATACGCAGTATTTT. The encoded protein is CASSLEYDGDTQYF.

In its sample, this clonotype was seen many times. The V and J genes are TRBV12-3 or TRBV12-4 and TRBJ2-2; TRBD1 aligns across 9 bases. Trimming at V came to 6 bases and at J to 5 bases, leaving 4 bases not matched to a gene. The CDR3 is 14 amino acids. The CDR3 region has the DNA TGTGCCAGCAGACTGGGACAGGGAACCGGGGAGCTGTTTTTT. Translation gives CASRLGQGTGELFF.

This clonotype was recorded at least ten times. The V gene is TRBV2, the J gene TRBJ1-6; maybe TRBD1 (5 bases). Germline CDR1 is SNHLY and CDR2 is FYNNEI. Trimming removed 0 bases at V and 8 bases at J, with 14 bases between. There are 16 residues in the CDR3. The CDR3 DNA reads TGTGCCAGCAGTGAAGCGGAAGGGGAATACGATTCACCCCTCCACTTT. Its translation: CASSEAEGEYDSPLHF.

J is TRBJ2-1 and V is TRBV5-1; 7 bases are shared with TRBD1. Trimming removed 0 bases from V and 7 bases from J; junction bases left unmatched: 7. Germline V CDR1 and CDR2: SGHRS, YFSETQ. CDR3 size: 15 residues. The CDR3 loop reads CASSLAPRTGNEQFF. The CDR3 bases are TGCGCCAGCAGCTTGGCCCCCCGGACAGGTAATGAGCAGTTCTTC. Looking up the rest from reference TRBV5-1 and TRBJ2-1 gives the full variable domain: KAGVTQTPRYLIKTRGQQVTLSCSPISGHRSVSWYQQTPGQGLQFLFEYFSETQRNKGNFPGRFSGRQFSNSRSEMNVSTLELGDSALYLCASSLAPRTGNEQFFGPGTRLTVL.

The rearrangement links TRBV20-1 to TRBJ2-7; maybe TRBD2 (6 bases). The CDR3 sequence is 15 residues long. The ends were cut back, 7 bases at V and 5 bases at J, with 24 bases in the middle. CDR1 DFQATT and CDR2 SNEGSKA come from the germline V gene (reference sequence). The CDR3 protein is CSVRTGRGPFHEQYF. The CDR3 DNA reads as TGCAGTGTTCGGACCGGGAGAGGACCCTTCCACGAGCAGTACTTC.

The V and J genes are TRBV21-1 and TRBJ2-3; TRBD2 is the table's D call and was not checked against the DNA. TRBV21-1 is assigned pseudogene status. This CDR3 region has 17 residues. The chain's CDR3 is CASSKDPLAGSTDTQYF. The CDR3, as DNA: TGTGCCAGCAGCAAAGATCCGCTAGCGGGGAGCACAGATACGCAGTATTTT.

This sequence joins TRBV28 and TRBJ2-7, with 8 bases fitting TRBD2. This CDR3 has 14 residues. Germline V gene sequence: CDR1 MDHEN, CDR2 SYDVKM. Trimming at V came to 8 bases and at J to 6 bases, leaving 12 bases not matched to a gene. The CDR3 nucleotides read TGTGCCAGCTCCCGGGGGGGTAATATTCCCGAGCAGTACTTC. Translating gives CASSRGGNIPEQYF.

The rearrangement joins TRBV5-1 to TRBJ2-2; tentatively, D is TRBD1 (6 bases). The CDR3 has 15 amino acids. CDR1 SGHRS and CDR2 YFSETQ come from the germline V gene. The V end lost 6 bases, the J end lost 9 bases, and 21 bases lay between the germline ends. CDR3 sequence (DNA): TGCGCCAGCACCTCAGAACCACAGGGATTGTGGGAGCTGTTTTTT. Amino acid sequence: CASTSEPQGLWELFF.

This rearrangement joins TRBV5-4 to TRBJ2-5, with 7 bases matching TRBD1. The CDR3 extends over 14 amino acids. Germline V gives CDR1 SGHNT, CDR2 YYREEE (reference sequence). J gave up 7 bases and V 0 bases, and 6 bases lay outside the gene matches. The CDR3 spells CASSLGGGRGTQYF. The CDR3 nucleotides read TGTGCCAGCAGCTTGGGAGGGGGCAGGGGGACCCAGTACTTC.

This clonotype was found many times. The chain uses TRBV6-1 and TRBJ2-3; D is perhaps TRBD1 or TRBD2 (5 bases each). Per germline, CDR1 MNHNS and CDR2 SASEGT. Trimming stripped 4 bases from V and 6 bases from J, with 17 bases between. The CDR3 spans 15 residues. This chain's CDR3 is CASSASRDPSDTQYF. As DNA, the CDR3 is TGTGCCAGCAGTGCCAGCCGGGACCCCTCGGATACGCAGTATTTT.

This clonotype was counted at least ten times. This rearrangement joins TRBV14 to TRBJ2-1, with a weak D call TRBD1 (5 bases). The germline V gene has CDR1 SGHDN and CDR2 FVKESK. V shed 0 bases and J shed 9 bases, with 9 bases lying between them. This CDR3 has 13 amino acids. Here the CDR3 DNA reads TGTGCCAGCAGCCAAGAAGTAAGGGGTGAGCAGTTCTTC. Residues: CASSQEVRGEQFF.

The V gene is TRBV6-5, the J gene TRBJ2-1, with D maybe TRBD2 (5 bases). Trimming shortened V by 2 bases and J by 6 bases, and 8 bases separated the two germline ends. This CDR3 contains 13 residues. Germline V gene lookup returns CDR1 MNHEY and CDR2 SVGAGI. CDR3 DNA sequence: TGTGCCAGCAGTTACGGACTGATCAATGAGCAGTTCTTC. It encodes CASSYGLINEQFF.

The rearrangement links TRBV5-1 to TRBJ2-3; D is uncertain. V lost 5 bases to trimming and J lost 2 bases, with 15 bases between them. Germline CDR1 and CDR2: SGHRS and YFSETQ. The CDR3 totals 15 residues. The CDR3: CASRYTGDPTDTQYF. The CDR3, as DNA: TGCGCCAGCAGATATACCGGAGATCCCACAGATACGCAGTATTTT.

The table lists this clonotype with many counts. This chain links TRBV4-1 with TRBJ2-7; D is uncertain. The CDR3 sequence is 17 residues long. The germline gives CDR1 MGHRA, CDR2 YSYEKL. V lost 0 bases and J lost 2, with 17 bases in between. CDR3 nucleotide sequence: TGCGCCAGCAGCCAAGAATCTATTAACAGCTTCACCTACGAGCAGTACTTC. Protein: CASSQESINSFTYEQYF.

The V call is TRBV7-7, the J call TRBJ2-5, with a tentative D call TRBD2 (6 bases). Germline V gene lookup returns CDR1 SSHAT and CDR2 FNYEAQ (reference sequence). Trimming took off 4 bases at V and 5 bases at J, with 11 bases between the two ends. The CDR3 loop spans 13 amino acids. CDR3 coding DNA: TGTGCCAGCAGCTCGACTAGACTGGAGACCCAGTACTTC. Translated, it gives CASSSTRLETQYF.